This T cell receptor beta chain was sequenced for a study of resident and recirculating memory T cells in vitiligo. About the study: Each patient gave two lesional and two nonlesional epidermal shave biopsies, plus PBMCs. No cells were sorted; samples were homogenized just before genomic DNA extraction.

CDR1 is MNHNY and CDR2 is SVGAGI in the germline V gene (reference sequence). The V gene end was trimmed by 4 bases and the J gene end by 0 bases; junction bases not matched to a gene: 6. This CDR3 is 16 amino acids long. Using immunoSEQ multiplex PCR, the repertoire was profiled, and TCRdb retains in-frame clones only, with some absent. Of more than 70,000 clones in the sample, around 90% are singletons; the top ten hold approximately 5.4%. V and J are TRBV6-6 and TRBJ1-1, with 9 bases fitting TRBD1. The TCR sequence derives from a male donor with vitiligo. Sequencing was performed on blood. The CDR3 loop is CASSSDRGLVNTEAFF. CDR3 in DNA: TGTGCCAGCAGTTCGGACAGGGGATTGGTGAACACTGAAGCTTTCTTT.